This TCR beta chain was documented in a study of T cell repertoires in cytomegalovirus infection. For the study at large: The study used recently identified HLA-C-restricted and well-studied HLA-B-restricted CMV epitopes. Public TCR beta signatures provided an indication of both CMV infection and a matching HLA type. Findings of the study overall: Carriers of CMV plus the relevant HLA were identified by cumulative public TCR beta family frequency.

Comment on this clonotype: Its matching antigen is unknown.

TCRdb analysed the reads with MiXCR anew, one entry per CDR3 protein. The repertoire holds about 740,000 distinct CDR3 sequences, with around 31% as singletons. This TCR came from a human donor in good health (CMV status not recorded). Some clones in this sample may be carry-over from other donors' samples. The specimen comprised cultured PBMCs, sampled from culture after CMV antigen stimulation.

CDR3 DNA sequence: TGTGCCAGCAGCTTAGACACCATCCAAGAGACCCAGTACTTC. Amino acid sequence: CASSLDTIQETQYF. This chain connects TRBV7-9 to TRBJ2-5; D unclear. Per germline, CDR1 SEHNR and CDR2 FQNEAQ (reference sequence). V lost 1 base, J lost 1 base, and 7 bases lay in between. CDR3 size: 14 residues.